This is a list of T cell receptor beta chains from one sample in a study of T cell changes during pregnancy in multiple sclerosis. Measured with immunoSEQ multiplex PCR; TCRdb has only the in-frame clones, and not every one. The table has 55,000 to 75,000 clones, about 93% seen once; the top ten hold roughly 1.5%. Sequences were derived from peripheral blood, sampled in the third trimester of pregnancy. The receptors were sampled from a female donor in good health, enrolled as a control in a pregnancy study. Both conserved end residues are part of each CDR3. The D gene is left open where the match is weak. Clone size appears in some rows only: once, few, many, or a class for an expanded clone.

V	J	D	size	DNA	CDR3
TRBV7-9	TRBJ1-6	TRBD1	-	TGTGCCAGCAGCGCGGGACAGGGACAAGGTTCACCCCTCCACTTT	CASSAGQGQGSPLHF
TRBV29-1	TRBJ2-5	-	-	TGCAGCGGTTCTGGGAGTCTTCGGGAGACCCAGTACTTC	CSGSGSLRETQYF
TRBV6-1	TRBJ1-5	-	-	TGTGCCAGCAGTGAAGCTGCGGGCGAAGGTAGTCAGCCCCAGCATTTT	CASSEAAGEGSQPQHF
TRBV7-9	TRBJ2-3	-	once	TGTGCCAGCAGCCGAGACAGGACCACAGATACGCAGTATTTT	CASSRDRTTDTQYF
TRBV5-6	TRBJ1-2	TRBD1	-	TGTGCCAGCAGGTCCCGGGACAGCATATTACAATCCTACTATGGCTACACCTTC	CASRSRDSILQSYYGYTF
TRBV14	TRBJ1-5	-	-	TGTGCCAGCAGGGGCAGGGATCCGAATGGAAATAGCAATCAGCCCCAGCATTTT	CASRGRDPNGNSNQPQHF
TRBV18	TRBJ1-6	TRBD1	-	TGTGCCAGCTCACCAGAGAAGGTTCGGACAGGGAATTCACCCCTCCACTTT	CASSPEKVRTGNSPLHF
TRBV18	TRBJ1-1	TRBD1	-	TGTGCCAGCTCAACCGACAGGGGCAACACTGAAGCTTTCTTT	CASSTDRGNTEAFF
TRBV27	TRBJ1-6	-	few	TGTGCCAGCAGTGCAACCGGACAGTTAGTTTCACCCCTCCACTTT	CASSATGQLVSPLHF
TRBV25-1	TRBJ2-3	TRBD2	-	TGTGCCAGCAGTGAGCTAGCGGGGGCCACAGATACGCAGTATTTT	CASSELAGATDTQYF
TRBV28	TRBJ1-1	-	-	TGTGCCAGCAGTTACTTCCCCATGAACACTGAAGCTTTCTTT	CASSYFPMNTEAFF
TRBV29-1	TRBJ1-1	TRBD1	-	TGCAGCGTTGGGCAAACAGGGGGCTCTTCGGGAACTGAAGCTTTCTTT	CSVGQTGGSSGTEAFF